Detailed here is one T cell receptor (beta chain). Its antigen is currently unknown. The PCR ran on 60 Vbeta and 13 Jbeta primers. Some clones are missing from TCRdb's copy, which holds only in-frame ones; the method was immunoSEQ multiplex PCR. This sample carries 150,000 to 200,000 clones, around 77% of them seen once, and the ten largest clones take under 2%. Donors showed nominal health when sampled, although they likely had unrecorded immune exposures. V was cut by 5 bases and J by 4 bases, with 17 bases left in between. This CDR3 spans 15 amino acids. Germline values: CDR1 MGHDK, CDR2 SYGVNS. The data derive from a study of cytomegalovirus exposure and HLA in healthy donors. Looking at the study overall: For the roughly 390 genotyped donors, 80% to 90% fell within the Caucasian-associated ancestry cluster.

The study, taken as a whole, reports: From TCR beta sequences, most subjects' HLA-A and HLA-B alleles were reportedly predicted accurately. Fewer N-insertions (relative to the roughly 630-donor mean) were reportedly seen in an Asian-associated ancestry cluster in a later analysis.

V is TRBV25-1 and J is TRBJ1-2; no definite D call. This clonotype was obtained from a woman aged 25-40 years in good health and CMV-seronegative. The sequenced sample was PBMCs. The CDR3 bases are TGTGCCAGCAGTATCCGGAGGTCCGACCCCTATGGCTACACCTTC. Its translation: CASSIRRSDPYGYTF.